Below are 4 T cell receptor beta chains sequenced from a single sample in a study of IL-17A CD8 T cells in psoriatic arthritis synovium. Magnetically isolated CD3+ T cells were stimulated less than 1.7 hours with PMA and ionomycin. Psoriatic arthritis patients had synovial fluid drawn from joints that were actively inflamed. Produced via immunoSEQ multiplex PCR; TCRdb's table is partial and in-frame only. The sample lists under 2,500 clones, about 72% occurring once. Sequenced sample: IFN-gamma+ CD8+ T cells from synovial fluid. Subset: IL-17A-IFNgamma+ memory CD8+ (Tc1) cells. The receptor set was obtained from a human donor with psoriatic arthritis.

As concerns this clone: Other DNA sequences in this sample translate to the same CDR3. The chain employs TRBV5-5 and TRBJ2-5, with D tentatively TRBD2 (5 bases). This CDR3 has 15 amino acids. V was trimmed by 0 bases and J by 5 bases, leaving 14 bases between them. The germline V gene has CDR1 SGHKS and CDR2 YYEKEE (reference sequence). The CDR3: CASSLGGQHWETQYF. The CDR3 DNA reads TGTGCCAGCAGCTTGGGAGGGCAGCATTGGGAGACCCAGTACTTC.

This rearrangement joins TRBV19 to TRBJ2-1; TRBD2 matches at 10 bases. This CDR3 is 15 amino acids long. Germline CDR1 LNHDA, CDR2 SQIVND (reference sequence). The V segment lost 4 bases and the J segment 3 bases; nucleotides outside the gene matches: 3. CDR3 sequence: CASSRASGSYNEQFF. CDR3 coding DNA: TGTGCCAGTAGTAGGGCTAGCGGGAGCTACAATGAGCAGTTCTTC.

This clone was detected a few times. This sequence joins TRBV6-1 and TRBJ2-7; D may be TRBD2 (6 bases). CDR1 and CDR2 from the germline V gene are MNHNS and SASEGT. Trimming pared 1 base from V and 11 bases from J, leaving 21 bases between. This CDR3 has 15 amino acids. CDR3 protein: CASSEVEVVGREEYV. CDR3 coding DNA: TGTGCCAGCAGTGAAGTAGAGGTGGTTGGGCGGGAAGAGTACGTC.

The chain combines TRBV19 with TRBJ2-1; TRBD1 matches 7 bases. J gave up 7 bases and V 4 bases, and 7 bases lay outside the gene matches. The CDR3 extends over 14 amino acids. In germline, CDR1 is LNHDA, CDR2 SQIVND (reference sequence). The CDR3 loop reads CASSNRGLGNEQFF. The CDR3 DNA reads TGTGCCAGTAGTAACAGGGGTTTAGGTAATGAGCAGTTCTTC.